This T cell receptor beta chain was retrieved from a study of blood T cell repertoires in COVID-19. For the study at large: Samples of COVID-19 (acute and convalescent) were obtained from the United States, Italy and Spain.

Libraries were prepared by immunoSEQ multiplex PCR; TCRdb keeps only in-frame clonotypes and omits some of them. This sample carries about 78,000 clones, about 89% of them seen once, and the ten largest clones take 4.9%. This CDR3 has 16 amino acids. Germline CDR1 KGHDR, CDR2 SFDVKD. V lost 4 bases and J lost 1, with 15 bases in between. The source is a man aged 45 to 65 with active or convalescent COVID-19. The chain joins TRBV24-1 to TRBJ2-5, with a weak D call TRBD1 (5 bases). The sequencing sample was made of peripheral blood. The CDR3 coding sequence is TGTGCCACCAGTGACTATAGTCAAACAGGCCAAGAGACCCAGTACTTC. Protein: CATSDYSQTGQETQYF.